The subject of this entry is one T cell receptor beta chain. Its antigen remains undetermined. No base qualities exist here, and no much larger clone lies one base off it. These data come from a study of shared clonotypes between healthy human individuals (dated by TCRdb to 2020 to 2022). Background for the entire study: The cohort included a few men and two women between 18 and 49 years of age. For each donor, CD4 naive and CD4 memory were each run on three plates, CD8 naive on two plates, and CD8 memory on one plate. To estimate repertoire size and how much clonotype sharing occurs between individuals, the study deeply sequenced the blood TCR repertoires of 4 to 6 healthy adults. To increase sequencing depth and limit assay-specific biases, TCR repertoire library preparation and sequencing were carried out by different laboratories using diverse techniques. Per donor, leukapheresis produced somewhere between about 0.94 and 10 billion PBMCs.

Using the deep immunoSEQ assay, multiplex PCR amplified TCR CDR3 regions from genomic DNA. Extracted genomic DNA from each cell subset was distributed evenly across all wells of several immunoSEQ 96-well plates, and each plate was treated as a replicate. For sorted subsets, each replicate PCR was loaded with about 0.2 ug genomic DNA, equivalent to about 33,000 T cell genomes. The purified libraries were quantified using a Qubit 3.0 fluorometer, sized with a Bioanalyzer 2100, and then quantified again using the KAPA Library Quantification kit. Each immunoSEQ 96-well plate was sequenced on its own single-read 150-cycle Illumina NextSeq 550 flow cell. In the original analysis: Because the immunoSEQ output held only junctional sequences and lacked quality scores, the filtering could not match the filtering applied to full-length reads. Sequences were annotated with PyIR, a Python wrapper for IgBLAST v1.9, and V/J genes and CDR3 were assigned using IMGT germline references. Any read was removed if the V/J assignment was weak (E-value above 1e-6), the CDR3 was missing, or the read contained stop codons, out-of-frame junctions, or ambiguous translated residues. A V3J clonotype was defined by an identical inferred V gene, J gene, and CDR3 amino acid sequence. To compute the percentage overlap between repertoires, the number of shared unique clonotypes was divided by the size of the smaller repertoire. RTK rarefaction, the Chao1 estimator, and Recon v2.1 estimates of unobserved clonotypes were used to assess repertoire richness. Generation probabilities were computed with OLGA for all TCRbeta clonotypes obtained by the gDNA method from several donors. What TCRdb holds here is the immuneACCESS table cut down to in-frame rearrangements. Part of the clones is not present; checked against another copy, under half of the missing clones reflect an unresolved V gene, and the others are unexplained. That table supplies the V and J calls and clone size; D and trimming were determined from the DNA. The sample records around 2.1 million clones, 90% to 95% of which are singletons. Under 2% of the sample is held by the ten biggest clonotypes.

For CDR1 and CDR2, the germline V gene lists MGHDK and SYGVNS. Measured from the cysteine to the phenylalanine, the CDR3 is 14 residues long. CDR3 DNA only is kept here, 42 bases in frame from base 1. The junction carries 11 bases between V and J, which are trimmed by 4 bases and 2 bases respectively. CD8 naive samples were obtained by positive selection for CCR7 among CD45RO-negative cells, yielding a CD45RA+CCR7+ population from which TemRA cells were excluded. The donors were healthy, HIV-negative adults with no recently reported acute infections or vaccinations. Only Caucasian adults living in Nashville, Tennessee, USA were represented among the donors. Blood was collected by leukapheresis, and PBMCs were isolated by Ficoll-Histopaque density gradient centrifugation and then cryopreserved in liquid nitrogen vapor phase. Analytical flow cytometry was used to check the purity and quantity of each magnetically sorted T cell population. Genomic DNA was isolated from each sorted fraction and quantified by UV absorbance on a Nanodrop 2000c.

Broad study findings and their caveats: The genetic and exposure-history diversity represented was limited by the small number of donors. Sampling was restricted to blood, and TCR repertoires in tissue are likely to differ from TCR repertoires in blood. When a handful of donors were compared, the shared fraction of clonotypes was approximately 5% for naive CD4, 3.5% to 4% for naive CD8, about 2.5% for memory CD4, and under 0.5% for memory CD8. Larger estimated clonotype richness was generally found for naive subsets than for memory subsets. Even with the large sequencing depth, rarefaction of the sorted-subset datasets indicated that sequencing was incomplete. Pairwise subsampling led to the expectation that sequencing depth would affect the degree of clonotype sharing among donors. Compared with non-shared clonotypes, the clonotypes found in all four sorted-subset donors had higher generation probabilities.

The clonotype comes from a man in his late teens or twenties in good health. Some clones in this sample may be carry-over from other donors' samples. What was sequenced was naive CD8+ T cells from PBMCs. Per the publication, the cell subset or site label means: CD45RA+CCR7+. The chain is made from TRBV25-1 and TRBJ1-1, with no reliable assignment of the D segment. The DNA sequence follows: TGTGCCAGCAGTGCCGGGGTTTCAAACACTGAAGCTTTCTTT. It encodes CASSAGVSNTEAFF.